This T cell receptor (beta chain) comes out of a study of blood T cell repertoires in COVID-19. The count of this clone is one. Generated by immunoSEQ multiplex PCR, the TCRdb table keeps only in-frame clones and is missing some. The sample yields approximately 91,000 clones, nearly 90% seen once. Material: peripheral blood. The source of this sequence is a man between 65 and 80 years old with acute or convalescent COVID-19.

The DNA for the CDR3 is TGTGCCTGGACAATCGGGAGTTTCCTGTACTTC. Its translation: CAWTIGSFLYF. The chain couples TRBV30 to TRBJ2-7; perhaps TRBD2 as D (6 bases). Trimming cost V 4 bases and J 12 bases, with 16 bases left between them. The CDR3 loop spans 11 amino acids. Germline V gene data show CDR1 as GTSNPN and CDR2 as SVGIG (reference sequence). The full variable domain, in which reference TRBV30 and TRBJ2-7 provide the parts outside the CDR3, is SQTIHQWPATLVQPVGSPLSLECTVEGTSNPNLYWYRQAAGRGLQLLFYSVGIGQISSEVPQNLSASRPQDRQFILSSKKLLLSDSGFYLCAWTIGSFLYFGPGTRLTVT.